One and the same sample provided the 31 T cell receptor beta chains below, sequenced in a study of T cell responses to AZD1222 COVID-19 vaccine. Here immunoSEQ multiplex PCR was the method, and the copy in TCRdb shows in-frame clones only, minus some. The profile covers 120,000 or so clones, with more than 70% appearing a single time and more than 9% taken by the ten largest. Sequencing was performed on peripheral blood, taken on day 0 of AZD1222 vaccination. The origin of the receptors is an adult in good health.

Concerning this clone: Other DNA sequences of this sample code for an identical CDR3. The gene calls are TRBV12-3 or TRBV12-4 and TRBJ1-1; a weak D match, TRBD1 (5 bases). The CDR3 sequence is 12 residues long. V was pared by 6 bases and J by 5 bases, with 10 bases between. CDR3 in DNA: TGTGCCAGCAGCTTCGGGGGGACTGAAGCTTTCTTT. This codes for CASSFGGTEAFF.

V is TRBV3-1 (or the pseudogene TRBV3-2) and J is TRBJ1-1; 7 positions match TRBD1. This CDR3 spans 14 amino acids. Germline-derived CDR1 and CDR2 are LGHDT and YNNKEL (reference sequence). J was trimmed by 1 base and V by 4 bases; bases with no gene match: 3. CDR3 sequence (DNA): TGTGCCAGCAGCCGGGGACAGCAGAACACTGAAGCTTTCTTT. Protein product: CASSRGQQNTEAFF.

This clone was picked up a small number of times. V and J are TRBV7-5 and TRBJ1-3. TRBV7-5 is marked as a pseudogene. The CDR3 contains 14 residues. In DNA form, the CDR3 reads TGTGCCCCCCGGGGGGGACACTCTGGAAACACCATATATTTT. Encoded protein: CAPRGGHSGNTIYF.

As DNA, the CDR3 is TGTGCCAGCAGCCGCGGGGGTGCAGGGGGCAATCAGCCCCAGCATTTT. Its translation: CASSRGGAGGNQPQHF. The V and J genes are TRBV7-9 and TRBJ1-5; D might be TRBD1 (6 bases). The germline V gene encodes CDR1 SEHNR and CDR2 FQNEAQ (reference sequence). Between the trimmed V and J ends, which lost 5 bases and 2 bases, there was a span of 16 bases. This CDR3 contains 16 residues.

CDR3 coding DNA: TGTGCCAGCAGCGGGAGGACGGCTTCCTCCTACAATGAGCAGTTCTTC. Residues: CASSGRTASSYNEQFF. The rearrangement joins TRBV9 to TRBJ2-1; D is possibly TRBD2 (5 bases). The V gene lost 3 bases and the J gene lost 0 bases, with 13 bases spanning the gap. The CDR3 is 16 amino acids. CDR1 is SGDLS, CDR2 YYNGEE, per germline.

The chain uses TRBV11-1 and TRBJ2-1; 7 bases fit TRBD2. J gave up 7 bases and V 7 bases, and 10 bases lay outside the gene matches. Germline V gives CDR1 SGHAT, CDR2 FQDESV (reference sequence). This CDR3 region has 14 residues. The CDR3, as DNA: TGTGCCAGCACCTGGACTAGATCTGTAAATGAGCAGTTCTTC. The encoded protein is CASTWTRSVNEQFF.

This chain uses TRBV15 with TRBJ1-5; unclear D gene. Trimming removed 3 bases from V and 4 bases from J, with 13 bases in between. The CDR3 is made up of 15 amino acids. Germline V gives CDR1 LNHNV, CDR2 YYDKDF (reference sequence). This chain's CDR3 is CATSSLRRVNQPQHF. DNA for the CDR3: TGTGCCACCAGCAGCCTCCGGAGGGTTAATCAGCCCCAGCATTTT.

V usage is TRBV11-2 and J usage is TRBJ2-3; D uncertain. The germline gives CDR1 SGHAT, CDR2 FQNNGV. With 1 base removed from V and 2 bases from J, the gap between germline ends came to 16 bases. The CDR3 is 17 residues long. The CDR3 DNA reads TGTGCCAGCAGCTTAGCGAGTTCATGGCTGTACACAGATACGCAGTATTTT. Its translation: CASSLASSWLYTDTQYF.

The chain employs TRBV6-1 and TRBJ1-5; 7 nucleotides line up with TRBD1. CDR1 is MNHNS, CDR2 SASEGT, per germline. Losses at the gene ends were 4 bases for V and 0 bases for J; bases not matched to a gene: 9. CDR3 length equals 17 residues. CDR3 coding DNA: TGTGCCAGCAGTGGGCTTACACAGGGGATTAGCAATCAGCCCCAGCATTTT. It specifies CASSGLTQGISNQPQHF.

The chain recombines TRBV29-1 with TRBJ1-2; TRBD1 aligns across 9 bases. V lost 3 bases, J lost 12 bases, and 8 bases stayed unmatched. This CDR3 region has 12 residues. From germline, CDR1 is SQVTM and CDR2 ANQGSEA. CDR3 sequence: CSVDGLWTGDTF. The CDR3 nucleotides are TGCAGCGTTGACGGGCTTTGGACAGGGGACACCTTC. Full variable domain (rest looked up from reference TRBV29-1 and TRBJ1-2): SAVISQKPSRDICQRGTSLTIQCQVDSQVTMMFWYRQQPGQSLTLIATANQGSEATYESGFVIDKFPISRPNLTFSTLTVSNMSPEDSSIYLCSVDGLWTGDTFGSGTRLTVV.

The V gene is TRBV6-1, the J gene TRBJ1-1, with TRBD1 as a possible D gene (5 bases). V lost 1 base, J lost 0 bases, and 12 bases lay in between. CDR3 length: 16 amino acids. Germline CDR1 reads MNHNS; CDR2 reads SASEGT. The CDR3 sequence is CASSEVGVRMNTEAFF. The CDR3 DNA reads TGTGCCAGCAGTGAAGTGGGGGTAAGAATGAACACTGAAGCTTTCTTT.

V and J are TRBV6-6 and TRBJ2-1; no clear D gene. CDR3 length equals 12 residues. Germline V CDR1 and CDR2: MNHNY, SVGAGI (reference sequence). V was trimmed by 2 bases and J by 9 bases, leaving 8 bases between them. As DNA, the CDR3 is TGTGCCAGCAGTTACCCCGTCGGTGAGCAGTTCTTC. Its translation is CASSYPVGEQFF.

There are a few counts of this clone. CDR3 loop: CASSYRRQGSTGSQPQHF. In DNA form, the CDR3 reads TGTGCCAGCAGTTACCGCCGACAGGGCTCCACGGGGTCTCAGCCCCAGCATTTT. The rearrangement uses TRBV6-2 or TRBV6-3 and TRBJ1-5; 7 positions match TRBD1. This CDR3 comprises 18 residues. The germline gives CDR1 MNHEY, CDR2 SVGEGT. With V trimmed by 2 bases and J by 6 bases, 16 bases remained unmatched.

The chain recombines TRBV5-5 with TRBJ1-1; a weak D match, TRBD1 (5 bases). V was shortened by 4 bases and J by 0 bases, with 19 bases between the two germline ends. Germline loops: CDR1 SGHKS, CDR2 YYEKEE (reference sequence). CDR3 size: 17 residues. CDR3 nucleotide sequence: TGTGCCAGCAGCCCCTTAGGGGTCGGGGGGTTGAACACTGAAGCTTTCTTT. Its translation: CASSPLGVGGLNTEAFF.

The rearrangement joins TRBV28 to TRBJ1-4; 10 bases are shared with TRBD1. Trimming cost V 6 bases and J 8 bases; bases outside gene matches: 6. The CDR3 totals 14 residues. Germline V lookup: CDR1 MDHEN, CDR2 SYDVKM. CDR3 region: CASSPGTGVEKLFF. In nucleotides, the CDR3 is TGTGCCAGCAGCCCCGGGACAGGGGTCGAAAAACTGTTTTTT.

This clone showed up just once. The V and J genes are TRBV6-4 and TRBJ2-1; 9 bases map to TRBD1. This CDR3 is 18 amino acids long. Germline-derived CDR1 and CDR2 are MRHNA and SNTAGT. Trimming cost V 2 bases and J 3 bases; bases outside gene matches: 11. CDR3 sequence: CASSDLEVRDRDYNEQFF. In DNA, the CDR3 is TGTGCCAGCAGTGACCTCGAGGTCCGGGACAGGGACTACAATGAGCAGTTCTTC.

V and J are TRBV5-1 and TRBJ2-2; D possibly matches TRBD1 or TRBD2 (7 bases each). Trimming removed 9 bases from V and 6 bases from J, with 21 bases in between. Germline V gene lookup returns CDR1 SGHRS and CDR2 YFSETQ. This CDR3 is built from 15 residues. The DNA for the CDR3 is TGCGCCACCACACGACAGGGAGGGTTCGCCGGGGAGCTGTTTTTT. Protein product: CATTRQGGFAGELFF.

The V and J genes are TRBV2 and TRBJ1-5; D remains ambiguous. CDR1 is SNHLY, CDR2 FYNNEI, per germline. The CDR3 is 13 residues long. With 3 bases removed from V and 5 bases from J, the gap between germline ends came to 8 bases. CDR3 coding DNA: TGTGCCAGCAGTGACGGCAAGGATCAGCCCCAGCATTTT. This codes for CASSDGKDQPQHF.

This clone has more than one count but fewer than ten. The V and J genes are TRBV30 and TRBJ2-7, with 11 bases fitting TRBD2. This CDR3 is 14 amino acids long. Per germline, CDR1 GTSNPN and CDR2 SVGIG (reference sequence). J gave up 2 bases and V 0 bases, and 0 bases lay outside the gene matches. CDR3 sequence (DNA): TGTGCCTGGAGTGTACTAGCGGGGGCCTACGAGCAGTACTTC. Translation gives CAWSVLAGAYEQYF.

The J gene is TRBJ2-7, the V gene TRBV23-1; D remains unclear. TRBV23-1 is annotated as an ORF whose role is uncertain. Trimming took 2 bases from V and 2 from J, leaving 13 bases between them. The length of the CDR3 is 15 residues. The CDR3 sequence: CASSQARSKPYEQYF. As DNA, the CDR3 is TGCGCCAGCAGTCAAGCCAGGTCGAAACCCTACGAGCAGTACTTC.

This clone came up a few times. The chain uses TRBV6-5 and TRBJ2-7, with a tentative D call TRBD2 (6 bases). The V end lost 10 bases, the J end lost 5 bases, and 18 bases lay between the germline ends. Germline CDR1 reads MNHEY; CDR2 reads SVGAGI. The length of the CDR3 is 13 residues. In DNA form, the CDR3 reads TGTGCCACCTCGGGGGTGGGCGGCCACGAGCAGTACTTC. This gives the protein CATSGVGGHEQYF.

The V gene is TRBV7-9, the J gene TRBJ1-4, with D unresolved. The CDR3 length is 12 residues. CDR1 and CDR2 from the germline V gene are SEHNR and FQNEAQ (reference sequence). V was pared by 0 bases and J by 17 bases, with 13 bases between. The CDR3 loop reads CASSLASAAPFF. The CDR3 nucleotides read TGTGCCAGCAGCTTAGCATCGGCGGCACCATTTTTT.

This chain uses TRBV3-1 (or the pseudogene TRBV3-2) with TRBJ1-6; D is undetermined. The CDR3 is 14 residues long. Germline V gives CDR1 LGHDT, CDR2 YNNKEL (reference sequence). V lost 1 base and J lost 7, with 8 bases in between. CDR3 protein: CASSQALGNSPLHF. The CDR3 DNA follows: TGTGCCAGCAGCCAAGCATTGGGAAATTCACCCCTCCACTTT.

The chain links TRBV19 to TRBJ2-7; D is uncertain. V was shortened by 4 bases and J by 3 bases, with 7 bases between the two germline ends. The CDR3 sequence is 12 residues long. Germline V gene lookup returns CDR1 LNHDA and CDR2 SQIVND (reference sequence). CDR3 DNA sequence: TGTGCCAGTAGTAAGACGGGCTACGAGCAGTACTTC. It codes for CASSKTGYEQYF.

The chain has TRBV25-1 and TRBJ1-1; D perhaps matches TRBD1 (5 bases). The germline V and J ends were trimmed by 3 bases and 5 bases, with 10 bases remaining between them. In germline, CDR1 is MGHDK, CDR2 SYGVNS. CDR3 length: 13 amino acids. CDR3 sequence: CASSDPGLTEAFF. CDR3 nucleotides: TGTGCCAGCAGTGACCCGGGACTGACTGAAGCTTTCTTT.

The chain has TRBV19 and TRBJ2-3; the D gene is possibly TRBD2 (7 bases). Germline V gene data show CDR1 as LNHDA and CDR2 as SQIVND (reference sequence). The CDR3 has 16 amino acids. The V end lost 4 bases, the J end lost 6 bases, and 20 bases lay between the germline ends. The CDR3 DNA reads as TGTGCCAGTAGTACAAGGACCGCGGGGGCAGGGGATACGCAGTATTTT. Its translation is CASSTRTAGAGDTQYF.

This chain connects TRBV10-2 to TRBJ2-3, with 11 bases identical to TRBD2. The CDR3 is 14 residues long. CDR1 is WSHSY, CDR2 SAAADI, per germline. V lost 2 bases to trimming and J lost 8 bases; unmatched junction nucleotides: 3. The CDR3 is CASSETSGGVTQYF. DNA of the CDR3: TGCGCCAGCAGTGAGACTAGCGGGGGCGTTACGCAGTATTTT.

V and J are TRBV28 and TRBJ2-7; tentatively, D is TRBD1 (5 bases). The CDR3 covers 13 residues. Deletions cut 5 bases from V and 5 bases from J, with 13 bases between. Germline V gene sequence: CDR1 MDHEN, CDR2 SYDVKM. The CDR3 sequence is CASSRPLGHEQYF. In DNA, the CDR3 is TGTGCCAGCAGTAGGCCCCTGGGGCACGAGCAGTACTTC.

The gene calls are TRBV24-1 and TRBJ2-6; TRBD1 is a possible D gene (6 bases). CDR1 KGHDR and CDR2 SFDVKD come from the germline V gene. CDR3 length equals 18 residues. Trimming removed 3 bases from V and 0 bases from J, with 14 bases in between. The CDR3 DNA sequence: TGTGCCACCAGTGATCAGGGACACCAAATCTCTGGGGCCAACGTCCTGACTTTC. It specifies CATSDQGHQISGANVLTF.

The gene calls are TRBV5-1 and TRBJ1-4; no firm D call. The CDR3 has 16 residues. The ends were cut back, 2 bases at V and 0 bases at J, with 11 bases in the middle. Looked up from germline, CDR1 is SGHRS and CDR2 is YFSETQ. For the CDR3, the DNA is TGCGCCAGCAGCTTTTCAGCGCTCGCAACTAATGAAAAACTGTTTTTT. As protein: CASSFSALATNEKLFF.

In DNA, the CDR3 is TGCGCCAGCAGCTTGGCCGCCAGCGGGGTCTCCTACGAGCAGTACTTC. This sequence encodes CASSLAASGVSYEQYF. The rearrangement joins TRBV5-1 to TRBJ2-7; TRBD2 matches 7 bases. V gave up 0 bases and J gave up 0 bases; unmatched junction bases: 6. The CDR3 runs to 16 residues. Germline-derived CDR1 and CDR2 are SGHRS and YFSETQ.